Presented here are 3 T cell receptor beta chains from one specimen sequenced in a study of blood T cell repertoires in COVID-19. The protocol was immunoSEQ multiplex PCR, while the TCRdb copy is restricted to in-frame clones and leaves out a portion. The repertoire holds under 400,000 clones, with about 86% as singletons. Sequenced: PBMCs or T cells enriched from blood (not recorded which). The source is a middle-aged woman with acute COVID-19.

The CDR3 loop reads CASSLGGLAYEQYF. DNA for the CDR3: TGTGCCAGCAGCTTGGGGGGTTTAGCGTACGAGCAGTACTTC. The chain uses TRBV5-8 and TRBJ2-7; tentative D call: TRBD2 (5 bases). The CDR3 extends over 14 amino acids. The germline CDR1 and CDR2 sequences are SGHTS and YDEGEE. Trimming shortened V by 0 bases and J by 4 bases, and 11 bases separated the two germline ends.

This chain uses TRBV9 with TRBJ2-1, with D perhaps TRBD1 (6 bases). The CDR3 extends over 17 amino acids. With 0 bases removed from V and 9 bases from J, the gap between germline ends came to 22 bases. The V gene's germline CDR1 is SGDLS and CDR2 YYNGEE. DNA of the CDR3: TGTGCCAGCAGCGTAGAATTAAGGACAGCGAAAACGGGTGAGCAGTTCTTC. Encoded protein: CASSVELRTAKTGEQFF.

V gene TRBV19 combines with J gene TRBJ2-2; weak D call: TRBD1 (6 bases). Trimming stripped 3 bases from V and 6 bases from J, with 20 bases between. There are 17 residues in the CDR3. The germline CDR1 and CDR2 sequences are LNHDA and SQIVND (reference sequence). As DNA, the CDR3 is TGTGCCAGTAGTATGGTCTTTATGGACAGTATTGCCGGGGAGCTGTTTTTT. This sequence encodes CASSMVFMDSIAGELFF.